This T cell receptor (beta chain) was profiled in a study of cytotoxic CD8 clonotypes in ibrutinib-treated CLL. To note about this clone: The antigen is undetermined.

Some clones are missing from TCRdb's copy, which holds only in-frame ones; the method was immunoSEQ multiplex PCR. Of 200,000 or so clones listed, roughly 65% are singletons. Germline V gene sequence: CDR1 MNHEY, CDR2 SVGAGI. The CDR3 covers 15 residues. V shed 6 bases and J shed 8 bases, with 17 bases lying between them. Regarding the study as a whole: Clonality increased at ibrutinib response, then returned toward baseline at progression.

This receptor was identified in a human donor with chronic lymphocytic leukemia. The rearrangement links TRBV6-5 to TRBJ1-6, with D unclear. The material was PBMCs, obtained after 12 months of ibrutinib treatment. The CDR3 DNA is TGTGCCAGCAGAGCCGGGCCAAGGGTATATTCACCCCTCCACTTT. Protein: CASRAGPRVYSPLHF.